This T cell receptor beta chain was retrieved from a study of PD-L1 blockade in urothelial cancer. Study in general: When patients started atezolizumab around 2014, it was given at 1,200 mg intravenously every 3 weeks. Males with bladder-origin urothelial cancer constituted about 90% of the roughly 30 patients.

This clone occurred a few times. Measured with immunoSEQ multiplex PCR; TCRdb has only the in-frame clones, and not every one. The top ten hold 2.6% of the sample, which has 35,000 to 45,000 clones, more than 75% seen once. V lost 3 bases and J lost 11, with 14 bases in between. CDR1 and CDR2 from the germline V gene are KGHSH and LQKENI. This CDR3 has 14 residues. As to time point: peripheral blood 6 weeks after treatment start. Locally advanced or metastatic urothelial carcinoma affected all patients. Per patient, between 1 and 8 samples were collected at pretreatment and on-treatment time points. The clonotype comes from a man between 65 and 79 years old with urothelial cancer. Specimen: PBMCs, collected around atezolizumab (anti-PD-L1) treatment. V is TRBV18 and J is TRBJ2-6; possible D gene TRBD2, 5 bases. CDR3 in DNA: TGTGCCAGCTCACCGGACGAAAGGCGGGACGTCCTGACTTTC. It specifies CASSPDERRDVLTF.